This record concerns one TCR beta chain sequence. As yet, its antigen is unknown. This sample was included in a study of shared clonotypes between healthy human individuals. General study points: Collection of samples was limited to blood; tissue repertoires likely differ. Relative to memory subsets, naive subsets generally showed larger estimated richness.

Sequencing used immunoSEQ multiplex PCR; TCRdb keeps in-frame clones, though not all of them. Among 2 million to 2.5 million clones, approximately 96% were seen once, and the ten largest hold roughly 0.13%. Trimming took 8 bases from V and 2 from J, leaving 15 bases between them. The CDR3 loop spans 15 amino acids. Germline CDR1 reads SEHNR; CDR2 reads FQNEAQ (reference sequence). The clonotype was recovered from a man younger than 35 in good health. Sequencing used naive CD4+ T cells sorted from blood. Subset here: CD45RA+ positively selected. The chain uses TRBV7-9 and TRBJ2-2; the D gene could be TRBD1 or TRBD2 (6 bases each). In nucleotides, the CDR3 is TGTGCCAGCGCGGACTGGGGGGCAAACACCGGGGAGCTGTTTTTT. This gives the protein CASADWGANTGELFF.